The 20 T cell receptor beta chains reported below all come from one sample, sequenced in a study of T cells in localized non-small cell lung cancer. Generated by immunoSEQ multiplex PCR, the TCRdb table keeps only in-frame clones and is missing some. The sample consists of approximately 20,000 clones, around 89% of them appearing once. The sequencing here drew on peripheral blood, taken before any cancer treatment. The source is a man aged 35 to 69 with stage I lung adenocarcinoma.

The chain links TRBV5-1 to TRBJ1-2; 8 bases fit TRBD1. This CDR3 has 13 amino acids. V was clipped by 4 bases and J by 8 bases; unmatched bases: 7. Germline loops: CDR1 SGHRS, CDR2 YFSETQ. CDR3 sequence (DNA): TGCGCCAGCAGCCCGGGACAGGCGGGGGGCTACACCTTC. Translated: CASSPGQAGGYTF. The whole variable domain, remainder taken from reference TRBV5-1 and TRBJ1-2, is KAGVTQTPRYLIKTRGQQVTLSCSPISGHRSVSWYQQTPGQGLQFLFEYFSETQRNKGNFPGRFSGRQFSNSRSEMNVSTLELGDSALYLCASSPGQAGGYTFGSGTRLTVV.

This chain joins TRBV6-1 and TRBJ1-5; D is perhaps TRBD1 (6 bases). The V end lost 2 bases, the J end lost 9 bases, and 14 bases lay between the germline ends. The CDR3 extends over 14 amino acids. Germline V CDR1 and CDR2: MNHNS, SASEGT. CDR3 sequence (DNA): TGTGCCAGCAGTGAAAGAAGGGACACGGGGCCCCAGCATTTT. Its translation is CASSERRDTGPQHF.

V usage is TRBV11-2 and J usage is TRBJ2-1; D is perhaps TRBD1 (5 bases). The CDR3 totals 16 residues. Germline V lookup: CDR1 SGHAT, CDR2 FQNNGV. V dropped 3 bases and J dropped 8 bases, with 20 bases sitting between them. In DNA form, the CDR3 reads TGTGCCAGCAGCTTGCCACGACAGCTTGGGTTGGATGAGCAGTTCTTC. It translates to CASSLPRQLGLDEQFF.

This chain uses TRBV20-1 with TRBJ2-7; D unresolved. Germline V gene lookup returns CDR1 DFQATT and CDR2 SNEGSKA (reference sequence). The germline V and J ends were trimmed by 5 bases and 5 bases, with 10 bases remaining between them. The CDR3 sequence is 11 residues long. The CDR3 DNA is TGCAGTGCTCTAGGACCGAACGAGCAGTACTTC. Its protein product is CSALGPNEQYF.

V and J are TRBV10-3 and TRBJ1-4, with TRBD1 as a possible D gene (5 bases). CDR3 length: 13 residues. Germline lookup yields CDR1 ENHRY and CDR2 SYGVKD. V shed 8 bases and J shed 7 bases, with 14 bases lying between them. The DNA for the CDR3 is TGTGCCATCCGACAGTTGGAGGGTGAAAAACTGTTTTTT. Encoded protein: CAIRQLEGEKLFF.

This clone has just one count. V is TRBV9 and J is TRBJ2-6; D gene unclear. CDR1 is SGDLS and CDR2 is YYNGEE in the germline V gene. The ends were cut back, 0 bases at V and 4 bases at J, with 5 bases in the middle. This CDR3 spans 14 amino acids. The CDR3: CASSVVPGANVLTF. The CDR3 bases are TGTGCCAGCAGCGTAGTCCCCGGGGCCAACGTCCTGACTTTC. Full variable domain (rest looked up from reference TRBV9 and TRBJ2-6): DSGVTQTPKHLITATGQRVTLRCSPRSGDLSVYWYQQSLDQGLQFLIQYYNGEERAKGNILERFSAQQFPDLHSELNLSSLELGDSALYFCASSVVPGANVLTFGAGSRLTVL.

This chain connects TRBV27 to TRBJ2-7; 10 nucleotides match TRBD1. CDR1 MNHEY and CDR2 SMNVEV come from the germline V gene (reference sequence). CDR3 length: 15 residues. Trimming cost V 5 bases and J 3 bases; bases outside gene matches: 7. The CDR3 DNA sequence: TGTGCCAGCAGTCTCCGCGGGGACAGGGGCTACGAGCAGTACTTC. Translation gives CASSLRGDRGYEQYF.

This chain connects TRBV2 to TRBJ2-7; the match to TRBD2 covers 7 bases. Germline CDR1 SNHLY, CDR2 FYNNEI. V was pared by 7 bases and J by 3 bases, with 15 bases of the junction left unmatched. The length of the CDR3 is 16 residues. The chain's CDR3 is CASTVTSGKQSYEQYF. The CDR3 nucleotides are TGTGCCAGCACGGTTACCAGCGGGAAACAGAGCTACGAGCAGTACTTC. Filled out from reference TRBV2 and TRBJ2-7, the complete variable domain reads EPEVTQTPSHQVTQMGQEVILRCVPISNHLYFYWYRQILGQKVEFLVSFYNNEISEKSEIFDDQFSVERPDGSNFTLKIRSTKLEDSAMYFCASTVTSGKQSYEQYFGPGTRLTVT.

The J gene is TRBJ2-2, the V gene TRBV5-1; D may be TRBD1 or TRBD2 (5 bases each). Germline CDR1 is SGHRS and CDR2 is YFSETQ. The CDR3 is 13 amino acids. Between the trimmed V and J ends, which lost 2 bases and 4 bases, there was a span of 6 bases. Here the CDR3 DNA reads TGCGCCAGCAGCTTCGGGACCACCGGGGAGCTGTTTTTT. Encoded protein: CASSFGTTGELFF.

Notes on this clone: The junction departs from germline at one end; a sequencing error may be responsible. The chain joins TRBV15 to TRBJ2-5; D gene ambiguous. The CDR3 totals 15 residues. CDR1 is LNHNV, CDR2 YYDKDF, per germline (reference sequence). CDR3 amino acids: CATSRSVATQATQYF. DNA for the CDR3: TGTGCCACCAGCAGATCCGTTGCCACCCAAGCGACCCAGTACTTC.

The chain joins TRBV4-1 to TRBJ2-7; possibly TRBD1 for D (6 bases). The CDR3 spans 13 residues. The germline V gene encodes CDR1 MGHRA and CDR2 YSYEKL. V was pared by 4 bases and J by 2 bases, with 9 bases between. The DNA for the CDR3 is TGCGCCAGCAGCCTTGGACAGACCTACGAGCAGTACTTC. Protein: CASSLGQTYEQYF.

This chain connects TRBV7-3 to TRBJ2-3; 10 positions match TRBD2. Germline CDR1 SGHTA, CDR2 FQGTGA. This CDR3 is built from 15 residues. V dropped 4 bases and J dropped 2; count of bases not matched to a gene: 3. CDR3 nucleotides: TGTGCCAGCAGCTCCCTAGCGGGGGCCACAGATACGCAGTATTTT. Translating gives CASSSLAGATDTQYF.

The gene calls are TRBV19 and TRBJ2-5, with D possibly matching TRBD2 (6 bases). Germline loops: CDR1 LNHDA, CDR2 SQIVND (reference sequence). V lost 3 bases and J 7 bases, leaving 12 bases between the germline ends. The CDR3 covers 13 residues. The CDR3 spells CASSMGHSGTQYF. The CDR3 DNA reads as TGTGCCAGTAGTATGGGTCATAGCGGGACCCAGTACTTC. Together with reference TRBV19 and TRBJ2-5, the CDR3 gives the full variable domain: DGGITQSPKYLFRKEGQNVTLSCEQNLNHDAMYWYRQDPGQGLRLIYYSQIVNDFQKGDIAEGYSVSREKKESFPLTVTSAQKNPTAFYLCASSMGHSGTQYFGPGTRLLVL.

This chain uses TRBV6-6 with TRBJ2-2; no clear D. The V end was cut by 2 bases, the J end by 0 bases, with 4 bases between. The CDR3 is 14 residues long. Looked up from germline, CDR1 is MNHNY and CDR2 is SVGAGI (reference sequence). The chain's CDR3 is CASSYGANTGELFF. CDR3 nucleotides: TGTGCCAGCAGTTACGGCGCGAACACCGGGGAGCTGTTTTTT.

The V call is TRBV4-1, the J call TRBJ1-4, with D perhaps matching TRBD1 (6 bases). Germline V gene data show CDR1 as MGHRA and CDR2 as YSYEKL. V was clipped by 0 bases and J by 4 bases, with 12 bases between them. The CDR3 is made up of 16 amino acids. The CDR3, as DNA: TGCGCCAGCAGCCAAGATCTTGGACAGATTAATGAAAAACTGTTTTTT. This gives the protein CASSQDLGQINEKLFF.

The V call is TRBV7-2, the J call TRBJ2-7; possibly TRBD1 or TRBD2 for D (5 bases each). The CDR3 covers 13 residues. V lost 2 bases and J 9 bases, leaving 14 bases between the germline ends. The germline gives CDR1 SGHTA, CDR2 FQGNSA. CDR3 sequence reads: CASSLWSSRGQYF. In DNA, the CDR3 is TGTGCCAGCAGCTTATGGTCCTCGAGGGGGCAGTACTTC.

The rearrangement joins TRBV5-1 to TRBJ2-1; TRBD2 aligns across 9 bases. Losses at the gene ends were 4 bases for V and 7 bases for J; bases not matched to a gene: 6. This CDR3 is built from 14 residues. Germline assignment: CDR1 SGHRS and CDR2 YFSETQ. The CDR3 coding sequence is TGCGCCAGCAGCCCCGGACTAGCGTCGAATGAGCAGTTCTTC. Its protein is CASSPGLASNEQFF. The entire variable domain, with the rest obtained from reference TRBV5-1 and TRBJ2-1, is as follows: KAGVTQTPRYLIKTRGQQVTLSCSPISGHRSVSWYQQTPGQGLQFLFEYFSETQRNKGNFPGRFSGRQFSNSRSEMNVSTLELGDSALYLCASSPGLASNEQFFGPGTRLTVL.

J is TRBJ2-2 and V is TRBV9, with D perhaps matching TRBD1 (5 bases). CDR3 length: 16 amino acids. V lost 4 bases and J 1 base, leaving 14 bases between the germline ends. Germline CDR1 reads SGDLS; CDR2 reads YYNGEE. The CDR3 DNA is TGTGCCAGCAGCCCCACGGACACGTTGAACACCGGGGAGCTGTTTTTT. Translation gives CASSPTDTLNTGELFF.

This clone was detected once. This rearrangement joins TRBV23-1 to TRBJ2-3, with 10 bases fitting TRBD2. TRBV23-1 counts as an open reading frame of uncertain function. This CDR3 has 20 amino acids. V was clipped by 0 bases and J by 2 bases; unmatched bases: 14. The CDR3 region has the DNA TGCGCCAGCAGTCAATCGATAGGTAGCGGGGGGCCCATCCTCACAGATACGCAGTATTTT. Translated, it gives CASSQSIGSGGPILTDTQYF.

J is TRBJ2-3 and V is TRBV7-2; 7 nucleotides agree with TRBD2. Germline lookup yields CDR1 SGHTA and CDR2 FQGNSA. The CDR3 spans 17 residues. The V gene end was trimmed by 5 bases and the J gene end by 2 bases; junction bases not matched to a gene: 13. CDR3 sequence reads: CASSTTFGRGYTDTQYF. CDR3 coding DNA: TGTGCCAGCAGCACAACCTTTGGGCGGGGGTACACAGATACGCAGTATTTT.